This entry lists 5 T cell receptor beta chains sequenced from one sample in a study of blood T cell repertoires in COVID-19. Clones were read by immunoSEQ multiplex PCR, and TCRdb kept only the in-frame ones, dropping some. The sample includes roughly 430,000 clones, 70% to 90% of them seen just once. Input material: PBMCs or T cells enriched from blood (not recorded which). The receptors were gathered from a woman aged 40 to 49 with acute COVID-19.

The chain is built from TRBV6-6 and TRBJ1-3, with a possible D match to TRBD1 (6 bases). The CDR3 has 14 amino acids. V lost 5 bases, J lost 4 bases, and 12 bases lay in between. The germline CDR1 and CDR2 sequences are MNHNY and SVGAGI (reference sequence). CDR3 protein: CASSTGYAGNTIYF. The CDR3 DNA reads TGTGCCAGCAGTACAGGGTACGCCGGAAACACCATATATTTT.

This sequence joins TRBV19 and TRBJ2-1; 8 bases map to TRBD1. The junction had 11 bases not matched to a gene; V was cut back by 5 bases and J by 8 bases. CDR1 is LNHDA and CDR2 is SQIVND in the germline V gene (reference sequence). CDR3 size: 15 residues. CDR3 nucleotides: TGTGCCAGTAGTCCGATGGAGACAGGGGATGATGAGCAGTTCTTC. Translated: CASSPMETGDDEQFF.

The chain links TRBV29-1 to TRBJ1-3; D remains ambiguous. The CDR3 runs to 13 residues. V gave up 3 bases and J gave up 0 bases, with 6 bases separating them. The germline CDR1 and CDR2 sequences are SQVTM and ANQGSEA. This CDR3 reads CSVETSSGNTIYF. The CDR3 nucleotides are TGCAGCGTTGAGACATCCTCTGGAAACACCATATATTTT.

This chain connects TRBV7-6 to TRBJ2-3, with TRBD2 matching over 8 bases. V lost 1 base to trimming and J lost 3 bases; unmatched junction nucleotides: 9. Germline values: CDR1 SGHVS, CDR2 FNYEAQ. CDR3 size: 17 residues. Written as DNA, the CDR3 is TGTGCCAGCAGCTTAGTTGGGGTAGCGGGGATTACAGATACGCAGTATTTT. It specifies CASSLVGVAGITDTQYF.

The chain couples TRBV18 to TRBJ2-3, with a possible D match to TRBD2 (5 bases). Germline loops: CDR1 KGHSH, CDR2 LQKENI. The CDR3 covers 16 residues. The V gene lost 2 bases and the J gene lost 4 bases, with 16 bases spanning the gap. The CDR3 nucleotides read TGTGCCAGCTCACCAGGGTTGGGAGCCGGTCCAGATACGCAGTATTTT. As protein: CASSPGLGAGPDTQYF. The entire variable domain, with the rest obtained from reference TRBV18 and TRBJ2-3, is as follows: NAGVMQNPRHLVRRRGQEARLRCSPMKGHSHVYWYRQLPEEGLKFMVYLQKENIIDESGMPKERFSAEFPKEGPSILRIQQVVRGDSAAYFCASSPGLGAGPDTQYFGPGTRLTVL.